Listed below are T cell receptor beta chains from one sample, sequenced in a study of CD4 T cell repertoires in COVID-19. Some clones are missing from TCRdb's copy, which holds only in-frame ones; the method was immunoSEQ multiplex PCR. The sample yields about 75,000 clones, about 80% seen once. The sequences come from CD4+ T cells from peripheral blood, collected after recovery from COVID-19. Receptors were obtained from a human donor who had COVID-19. The CDR3 runs from the conserved cysteine through the conserved F or W. Fields, in order: V gene, D gene, J gene, clone size, CDR3 protein, CDR3 DNA. A D gene is named only where the DNA matches it firmly. Some rows mark clone size as missing; the rest say once, few, many or name a class of expanded clone.

V gene: TRBV6-5; D gene: NA; J gene: TRBJ1-2; clone size: NA; CDR3 protein: CASSWDGYTF; CDR3 DNA: TGTGCCAGCAGTTGGGATGGCTACACCTTC
V gene: TRBV27; D gene: NA; J gene: TRBJ1-2; clone size: NA; CDR3 protein: CATSSKTNYGYTF; CDR3 DNA: TGTGCCACCTCCTCTAAAACCAACTATGGCTACACCTTC
V gene: TRBV7-8; D gene: NA; J gene: TRBJ2-3; clone size: NA; CDR3 protein: CASSLTGATTDTQYF; CDR3 DNA: TGTGCCAGCAGCCTGACAGGAGCTACCACAGATACGCAGTATTTT
V gene: TRBV28; D gene: NA; J gene: TRBJ2-7; clone size: NA; CDR3 protein: CASSTPGVFYEQYF; CDR3 DNA: TGTGCCAGCAGTACCCCCGGGGTCTTCTACGAGCAGTACTTC
V gene: TRBV18; D gene: NA; J gene: TRBJ1-2; clone size: NA; CDR3 protein: CASSATDQWGYTF; CDR3 DNA: TGTGCCAGCTCGGCAACGGATCAATGGGGCTACACCTTC
V gene: TRBV4-1; D gene: TRBD1; J gene: TRBJ1-2; clone size: NA; CDR3 protein: CASSPRERGLEGYTF; CDR3 DNA: TGCGCCAGCAGCCCGAGGGAGAGGGGGCTGGAGGGCTACACCTTC
V gene: TRBV11-2; D gene: NA; J gene: TRBJ2-2; clone size: NA; CDR3 protein: CASSLGDTGELFF; CDR3 DNA: TGTGCCAGCAGCTTAGGGGATACCGGGGAGCTGTTTTTT
V gene: TRBV5-8; D gene: TRBD1; J gene: TRBJ2-6; clone size: once; CDR3 protein: CASSLALGQGYSGANVLTF; CDR3 DNA: TGTGCCAGCAGCTTGGCCTTGGGACAGGGATACTCTGGGGCCAACGTCCTGACTTTC
V gene: TRBV6-5; D gene: NA; J gene: TRBJ2-2; clone size: NA; CDR3 protein: CASRQLSTGELFF; CDR3 DNA: TGTGCCAGCAGGCAGTTATCAACCGGGGAGCTGTTTTTT
V gene: TRBV2; D gene: NA; J gene: TRBJ1-6; clone size: NA; CDR3 protein: CASVPSSYNSPLHF; CDR3 DNA: TGTGCCAGCGTCCCAAGCTCCTATAATTCACCCCTCCACTTT
V gene: TRBV7-9; D gene: NA; J gene: TRBJ2-7; clone size: NA; CDR3 protein: CASSFGINSYEQYF; CDR3 DNA: TGTGCCAGCAGCTTCGGCATAAACTCCTACGAGCAGTACTTC
V gene: TRBV25-1; D gene: TRBD1; J gene: TRBJ2-1; clone size: NA; CDR3 protein: CASSDHRGAQNEQFF; CDR3 DNA: TGTGCCAGCAGTGACCACAGGGGGGCTCAAAATGAGCAGTTCTTC
V gene: TRBV6-5; D gene: NA; J gene: TRBJ1-4; clone size: NA; CDR3 protein: CASTTGGGEKLFF; CDR3 DNA: TGTGCCAGCACCACAGGAGGAGGGGAAAAACTGTTTTTT
V gene: TRBV24-1; D gene: NA; J gene: TRBJ1-5; clone size: NA; CDR3 protein: CATSDGGKGDQPQHF; CDR3 DNA: TGTGCCACCAGTGATGGGGGAAAGGGGGATCAGCCCCAGCATTTT
V gene: TRBV12-5; D gene: TRBD1; J gene: TRBJ2-7; clone size: NA; CDR3 protein: CASGWDRVRFDEQYF; CDR3 DNA: TGTGCTAGTGGCTGGGACAGGGTAAGATTCGACGAGCAGTACTTC
V gene: TRBV18; D gene: NA; J gene: TRBJ1-2; clone size: NA; CDR3 protein: CASSPPNGGLGYTF; CDR3 DNA: TGTGCCAGCTCACCACCAAACGGAGGGTTGGGCTACACCTTC
V gene: TRBV19; D gene: TRBD2; J gene: TRBJ2-2; clone size: NA; CDR3 protein: CASSRVAGVGANTGELFF; CDR3 DNA: TGTGCCAGTAGTCGGGTAGCGGGTGTTGGGGCGAACACCGGGGAGCTGTTTTTT
V gene: TRBV4-2; D gene: TRBD2; J gene: TRBJ2-3; clone size: NA; CDR3 protein: CASSPRTSGSASTDTQYF; CDR3 DNA: TGTGCCAGCAGCCCGCGGACTAGCGGGAGCGCAAGCACAGATACGCAGTATTTT
V gene: TRBV18; D gene: TRBD1; J gene: TRBJ1-2; clone size: NA; CDR3 protein: CASSPLGQGNGYTF; CDR3 DNA: TGTGCCAGCTCACCACTTGGACAGGGGAACGGCTACACCTTC
V gene: TRBV11-3; D gene: NA; J gene: TRBJ2-5; clone size: NA; CDR3 protein: CASSLGLRETQYF; CDR3 DNA: TGTGCCAGCAGCTTAGGGTTGAGGGAGACCCAGTACTTC
V gene: TRBV29-1; D gene: TRBD1; J gene: TRBJ1-5; clone size: NA; CDR3 protein: CSVRGQNSNQPQHF; CDR3 DNA: TGCAGCGTTAGGGGGCAGAATAGCAATCAGCCCCAGCATTTT
V gene: TRBV6-5; D gene: TRBD1; J gene: TRBJ1-1; clone size: once; CDR3 protein: CASSSRTGGGSTEAFF; CDR3 DNA: TGTGCCAGCAGTTCCCGGACAGGCGGCGGGAGCACTGAAGCTTTCTTT
V gene: TRBV3-1/TRBV3-2; D gene: NA; J gene: TRBJ2-5; clone size: NA; CDR3 protein: CASSSSETQYF; CDR3 DNA: TGTGCCAGCAGCTCATCGGAGACCCAGTACTTC
V gene: TRBV25-1; D gene: TRBD1; J gene: TRBJ1-1; clone size: NA; CDR3 protein: CASSDTTGYTEAFF; CDR3 DNA: TGTGCCAGCAGTGATACGACAGGGTACACTGAAGCTTTCTTT
V gene: TRBV7-2; D gene: NA; J gene: TRBJ1-1; clone size: NA; CDR3 protein: CASSLISNTEAFF; CDR3 DNA: TGTGCCAGCAGCTTAATATCCAACACTGAAGCTTTCTTT
V gene: TRBV10-2; D gene: TRBD1; J gene: TRBJ1-3; clone size: NA; CDR3 protein: CATFPGTGVGNTIYF; CDR3 DNA: TGCGCCACCTTTCCCGGGACAGGGGTTGGAAACACCATATATTTT
V gene: TRBV27; D gene: NA; J gene: TRBJ2-5; clone size: NA; CDR3 protein: CASNKQGQETQYF; CDR3 DNA: TGTGCCAGCAACAAACAGGGACAAGAGACCCAGTACTTC
V gene: TRBV19; D gene: NA; J gene: TRBJ2-7; clone size: NA; CDR3 protein: CASSLRFTNYEQYF; CDR3 DNA: TGTGCCAGTAGTCTAAGGTTTACGAACTACGAGCAGTACTTC
V gene: TRBV3-1/TRBV3-2; D gene: NA; J gene: TRBJ2-7; clone size: NA; CDR3 protein: CASSPWTDPIEQYF; CDR3 DNA: TGTGCCAGCAGCCCATGGACAGATCCTATCGAGCAGTACTTC
V gene: TRBV10-3; D gene: NA; J gene: TRBJ1-1; clone size: NA; CDR3 protein: CAISDSGGGTEAFF; CDR3 DNA: TGTGCCATCAGTGATTCTGGAGGGGGCACTGAAGCTTTCTTT
V gene: TRBV11-2; D gene: TRBD1; J gene: TRBJ1-2; clone size: once; CDR3 protein: CASSPQDRGVGGYTF; CDR3 DNA: TGTGCCAGCAGCCCCCAGGACAGGGGTGTTGGTGGCTACACCTTC
V gene: TRBV19; D gene: NA; J gene: TRBJ1-5; clone size: NA; CDR3 protein: CASSKQVTGNQPQHF; CDR3 DNA: TGTGCCAGTAGTAAACAGGTGACGGGCAATCAGCCCCAGCATTTT
V gene: TRBV19; D gene: NA; J gene: TRBJ1-6; clone size: NA; CDR3 protein: CASSPNNNQNSPLHF; CDR3 DNA: TGTGCCAGTTCCCCCAATAACAACCAAAATTCACCCCTCCACTTT
V gene: TRBV7-2; D gene: NA; J gene: TRBJ2-7; clone size: few; CDR3 protein: CASSSKGGYEQYF; CDR3 DNA: TGTGCCAGCAGCTCCAAGGGGGGATACGAGCAGTACTTC
V gene: TRBV27; D gene: TRBD2; J gene: TRBJ2-1; clone size: NA; CDR3 protein: CASSWLAGEQFF; CDR3 DNA: TGTGCCAGCAGTTGGTTAGCGGGCGAGCAGTTCTTC
V gene: TRBV19; D gene: NA; J gene: TRBJ1-1; clone size: NA; CDR3 protein: CASRTPGGAEAFF; CDR3 DNA: TGTGCCAGTAGAACTCCGGGAGGGGCTGAAGCTTTCTTT
V gene: TRBV19; D gene: NA; J gene: TRBJ2-3; clone size: NA; CDR3 protein: CASSPLGTDTQYF; CDR3 DNA: TGTGCCAGTAGTCCCTTAGGTACAGATACGCAGTATTTT
V gene: TRBV2; D gene: NA; J gene: TRBJ1-6; clone size: NA; CDR3 protein: CASNDGSSYNSPLHF; CDR3 DNA: TGTGCCAGCAACGACGGGAGCTCCTATAATTCACCCCTCCACTTT
V gene: TRBV6-5; D gene: NA; J gene: TRBJ1-2; clone size: NA; CDR3 protein: CASSYSGGGYHGYTF; CDR3 DNA: TGTGCCAGCAGTTACTCTGGAGGGGGATACCATGGCTACACCTTC
V gene: TRBV19; D gene: NA; J gene: TRBJ2-7; clone size: NA; CDR3 protein: CASSIVVHNSYEQYF; CDR3 DNA: TGTGCCAGTAGTATAGTAGTCCACAACTCCTACGAGCAGTACTTC
V gene: TRBV5-1; D gene: TRBD1; J gene: TRBJ1-2; clone size: NA; CDR3 protein: CASSSGQGVYGYTF; CDR3 DNA: TGCGCCAGCAGCTCGGGACAGGGGGTGTATGGCTACACCTTC
V gene: TRBV7-9; D gene: NA; J gene: TRBJ1-3; clone size: NA; CDR3 protein: CASSLRRDNGNTIYF; CDR3 DNA: TGTGCCAGCAGCTTACGGCGGGACAATGGAAACACCATATATTTT
V gene: TRBV6-6; D gene: NA; J gene: TRBJ1-3; clone size: many; CDR3 protein: CASTVRNTIYF; CDR3 DNA: TGTGCCAGCACCGTTAGGAACACCATATATTTT
V gene: TRBV7-9; D gene: NA; J gene: TRBJ2-3; clone size: NA; CDR3 protein: CASTFRGVNTQYF; CDR3 DNA: TGTGCCAGCACCTTTAGGGGGGTGAATACGCAGTATTTT
V gene: TRBV5-1; D gene: NA; J gene: TRBJ1-5; clone size: NA; CDR3 protein: CASSLDGGGHRLQHF; CDR3 DNA: TGCGCCAGCAGCTTGGATGGAGGGGGGCATCGGCTCCAGCATTTT
V gene: TRBV29-1; D gene: TRBD1; J gene: TRBJ1-2; clone size: NA; CDR3 protein: CSVDTGGYGYTF; CDR3 DNA: TGCAGCGTTGACACAGGGGGCTATGGCTACACCTTC
V gene: TRBV19; D gene: NA; J gene: TRBJ2-5; clone size: once; CDR3 protein: CASSRQQETQYF; CDR3 DNA: TGTGCCAGTAGTCGACAGCAAGAGACCCAGTACTTC
V gene: TRBV7-6; D gene: NA; J gene: TRBJ1-2; clone size: NA; CDR3 protein: CASSLAGGDGYTF; CDR3 DNA: TGTGCCAGCAGCTTAGCAGGGGGGGATGGCTACACCTTC
V gene: TRBV3-1/TRBV3-2; D gene: NA; J gene: TRBJ2-5; clone size: NA; CDR3 protein: CASSQDWVGETQYF; CDR3 DNA: TGTGCCAGCAGCCAAGATTGGGTCGGAGAGACCCAGTACTTC
V gene: TRBV6-6; D gene: NA; J gene: TRBJ2-3; clone size: NA; CDR3 protein: CASSRSGGYNTDTQYF; CDR3 DNA: TGTGCCAGCAGCCGATCCGGGGGTTACAACACAGATACGCAGTATTTT
V gene: TRBV7-2; D gene: NA; J gene: TRBJ2-5; clone size: NA; CDR3 protein: CASSSDYQETQYF; CDR3 DNA: TGTGCCAGCAGCTCTGACTACCAAGAGACCCAGTACTTC
V gene: TRBV19; D gene: NA; J gene: TRBJ1-6; clone size: NA; CDR3 protein: CASSMSPNSPLHF; CDR3 DNA: TGTGCCAGTAGTATGTCACCAAATTCACCCCTCCACTTT
V gene: TRBV5-4; D gene: NA; J gene: TRBJ2-5; clone size: NA; CDR3 protein: CASSLAAPGQETQYF; CDR3 DNA: TGTGCCAGCAGCCTGGCGGCCCCGGGACAAGAGACCCAGTACTTC
V gene: TRBV2; D gene: NA; J gene: TRBJ1-2; clone size: NA; CDR3 protein: CASSQGNGYTF; CDR3 DNA: TGTGCCAGCTCACAGGGAAACGGCTACACCTTC
V gene: TRBV5-1; D gene: NA; J gene: TRBJ1-1; clone size: NA; CDR3 protein: CASTIPGRENTEAFF; CDR3 DNA: TGCGCCAGCACCATCCCGGGCAGGGAGAACACTGAAGCTTTCTTT
V gene: TRBV10-1; D gene: NA; J gene: TRBJ2-3; clone size: NA; CDR3 protein: CASEPGLSTDTQYF; CDR3 DNA: TGCGCCAGCGAACCGGGGTTAAGCACAGATACGCAGTATTTT
V gene: TRBV28; D gene: TRBD1; J gene: TRBJ1-3; clone size: NA; CDR3 protein: CASCTGGYGNTIYF; CDR3 DNA: TGTGCCAGCTGCACAGGGGGATATGGAAACACCATATATTTT
V gene: TRBV7-8; D gene: NA; J gene: TRBJ2-6; clone size: NA; CDR3 protein: CASTLVGANSGANVLTF; CDR3 DNA: TGTGCCAGCACCTTGGTAGGGGCTAACTCTGGGGCCAACGTCCTGACTTTC
V gene: TRBV10-2; D gene: NA; J gene: TRBJ2-7; clone size: NA; CDR3 protein: CASRGWEEQYF; CDR3 DNA: TGCGCCAGCCGGGGGTGGGAAGAGCAGTACTTC